The 15 T cell receptor beta chains listed next were all sequenced from one sample in a study of blood T cell repertoires in COVID-19 (dated by TCRdb to between 2020 and 2021). The method was the immunoSEQ multiplex PCR assay. Sourced from immuneACCESS, this table was stored by TCRdb with only in-frame sequences that have V and J called. A share of the clones is absent; for the studies checked, an unresolved V gene accounts for under half, and the remainder has no known explanation. Here the sample has around 480,000 clones; about nine tenths occur a single time. About 0.75% of the sample is taken by the ten largest. The sample consisted of PBMCs or T cells enriched from blood (not recorded which). These receptors were taken from a woman between 18 and 29 years old who had recovered from COVID-19.

V usage is TRBV6-4 and J usage is TRBJ1-5, with 9 nucleotides matching TRBD1. V gave up 8 bases and J gave up 5 bases; unmatched junction bases: 7. Looked up from germline, CDR1 is MRHNA and CDR2 is SNTAGT. The CDR3 extends over 14 amino acids. The CDR3 is CASAQGASDQPQHF. In DNA, the CDR3 is TGTGCCAGCGCACAGGGGGCGTCGGATCAGCCCCAGCATTTT.

The V gene is TRBV10-3, the J gene TRBJ1-2, with D tentatively TRBD1 (5 bases). Trimming stripped 4 bases from V and 8 bases from J, with 11 bases between. The CDR3 extends over 12 amino acids. Germline V gene data show CDR1 as ENHRY and CDR2 as SYGVKD. CDR3 DNA sequence: TGTGCCATCAGTGGGGATTACAGGGGCTACACCTTC. Its protein is CAISGDYRGYTF.

The J gene is TRBJ2-3, the V gene TRBV10-1, with unresolved D. Germline V gene sequence: CDR1 WNHNN, CDR2 SYGVQD (reference sequence). V was cut by 6 bases and J by 1 base, with 20 bases left in between. The CDR3 runs 17 residues. CDR3 protein: CASSSPGRPSGTDTQYF. The CDR3 coding sequence is TGCGCCAGCAGCTCCCCTGGGCGCCCTTCGGGCACAGATACGCAGTATTTT.

The chain couples TRBV12-5 to TRBJ2-3; 7 bases match TRBD1. CDR3 length: 15 residues. V shed 7 bases and J 4 bases; nucleotides not matched to a gene: 11. Germline CDR1 and CDR2: LGHNT and FRNRAP. The CDR3 spells CASVLTGSFADTQYF. The DNA for the CDR3 is TGTGCTAGTGTCCTGACAGGGTCATTCGCAGATACGCAGTATTTT.

The gene calls are TRBV19 and TRBJ1-1; D not resolved. Germline V gives CDR1 LNHDA, CDR2 SQIVND (reference sequence). Trimming removed 0 bases at V and 0 bases at J, with 11 bases between. The CDR3 is made up of 16 amino acids. CDR3 residues: CASSIESIEMNTEAFF. The CDR3 nucleotides are TGTGCCAGTAGTATAGAGAGTATCGAAATGAACACTGAAGCTTTCTTT.

The chain uses TRBV5-1 and TRBJ2-3, with 8 bases matching TRBD2. J gave up 4 bases and V 2 bases, and 6 bases lay outside the gene matches. The germline V gene has CDR1 SGHRS and CDR2 YFSETQ. This CDR3 region has 15 residues. The CDR3 coding sequence is TGCGCCAGCAGCTTAGCGGGGGAGGGTGCAGATACGCAGTATTTT. It translates to CASSLAGEGADTQYF.

This clone occurred a few times. The chain is built from TRBV5-1 and TRBJ1-1; 8 bases match TRBD1. Germline CDR1 SGHRS, CDR2 YFSETQ. The junction had 4 bases not matched to a gene; V was cut back by 3 bases and J by 3 bases. The CDR3 spans 14 residues. The CDR3 loop reads CASSWSGGDTEAFF. For the CDR3, the DNA is TGCGCCAGCAGCTGGTCAGGGGGCGACACTGAAGCTTTCTTT.

The gene calls are TRBV3-1 (or the pseudogene TRBV3-2) and TRBJ1-2, with D maybe TRBD1 (5 bases). Germline V CDR1 and CDR2: LGHDT, YNNKEL (reference sequence). CDR3 length equals 14 residues. V lost 3 bases to trimming and J lost 8 bases, with 16 bases between them. As DNA, the CDR3 is TGTGCCAGCAGCCACAGCGCAGGGCAATTGGGCTACACCTTC. Protein: CASSHSAGQLGYTF.

The chain uses TRBV19 and TRBJ1-2; 8 nucleotides align to TRBD1. The V gene's germline CDR1 is LNHDA and CDR2 SQIVND (reference sequence). The V and J ends lost 5 bases and 5 bases, in that order; junction bases with no gene match: 7. This CDR3 is 14 amino acids long. CDR3 nucleotide sequence: TGTGCCAGTAGTGTCGGACAGGGAGAATATGGCTACACCTTC. Protein sequence: CASSVGQGEYGYTF.

This chain connects TRBV6-6 to TRBJ2-7; no clear D. The CDR3 runs to 11 residues. Germline V gene sequence: CDR1 MNHNY, CDR2 SVGAGI (reference sequence). The V and J ends lost 8 bases and 5 bases respectively, with 10 bases between them. The CDR3: CASQALDEQYF. In DNA, the CDR3 is TGTGCCAGCCAAGCCCTCGACGAGCAGTACTTC.

This chain joins TRBV28 and TRBJ1-5; the match to TRBD1 covers 7 bases. The V gene end was trimmed by 6 bases and the J gene end by 3 bases; junction bases not matched to a gene: 14. The CDR3 covers 17 residues. Germline loops: CDR1 MDHEN, CDR2 SYDVKM. The CDR3 nucleotides are TGTGCCAGCAGAGACCCTTTTTACAGGGGAGTCAATCAGCCCCAGCATTTT. Protein product: CASRDPFYRGVNQPQHF.

The rearrangement uses TRBV5-1 and TRBJ1-2; unclear D gene. CDR1 is SGHRS and CDR2 is YFSETQ in the germline V gene. V lost 5 bases and J lost 4, with 12 bases in between. CDR3 length equals 13 residues. The CDR3, as DNA: TGCGCCAGCAGACTGGACTCTTTCTATGGCTACACCTTC. This translates into CASRLDSFYGYTF.

The J gene is TRBJ2-7, the V gene TRBV7-9, with TRBD2 as a possible D gene (5 bases). Germline V CDR1 and CDR2: SEHNR, FQNEAQ (reference sequence). The germline V and J ends were trimmed by 5 bases and 2 bases, with 13 bases remaining between them. The CDR3 is 14 residues long. The CDR3 loop reads CASSPPRVPYEQYF. The CDR3, as DNA: TGTGCCAGCAGCCCCCCGAGGGTCCCCTACGAGCAGTACTTC.

The gene calls are TRBV30 and TRBJ1-3; D not resolved. This CDR3 spans 13 amino acids. The germline V gene encodes CDR1 GTSNPN and CDR2 SVGIG (reference sequence). V lost 4 bases and J lost 0, with 7 bases in between. CDR3 nucleotides: TGTGCCTGGAAAAGGAGCTCTGGAAACACCATATATTTT. Translating gives CAWKRSSGNTIYF.

The rearrangement uses TRBV5-1 and TRBJ1-6; 7 bases agree with TRBD1. The ends lost 4 bases at V and 7 bases at J; junction bases unmatched: 5. The germline CDR1 and CDR2 sequences are SGHRS and YFSETQ. This CDR3 has 14 amino acids. The CDR3 is CASSRDRGNSPLHF. Here the CDR3 DNA reads TGCGCCAGCAGCCGGGACAGAGGAAATTCACCCCTCCACTTT.